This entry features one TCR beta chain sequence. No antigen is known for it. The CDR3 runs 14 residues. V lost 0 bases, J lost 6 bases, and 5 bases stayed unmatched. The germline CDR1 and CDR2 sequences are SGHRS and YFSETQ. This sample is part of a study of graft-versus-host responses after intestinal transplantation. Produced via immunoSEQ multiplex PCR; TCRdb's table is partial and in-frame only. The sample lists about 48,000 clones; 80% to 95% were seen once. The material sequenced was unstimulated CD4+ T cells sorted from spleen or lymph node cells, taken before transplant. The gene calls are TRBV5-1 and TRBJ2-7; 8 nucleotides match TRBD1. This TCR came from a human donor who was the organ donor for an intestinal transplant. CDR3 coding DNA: TGCGCCAGCAGCTTGGCCCGAGACAGGGGCGAGCAGTACTTC. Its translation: CASSLARDRGEQYF.